This is a list of T cell receptor beta chains from one sample in a study of T cells after yellow fever vaccination. TCRdb itself ran the 5' RACE reads through MiXCR, one entry per CDR3 protein. Among about 320,000 distinct CDR3 sequences listed, roughly 10% were seen once. Source: CD4+ T cells sorted from PBMCs, taken 45 days after the yellow fever booster vaccination. Receptors originate from a man in his late teens or twenties who received the YFV17D yellow fever vaccine. The conserved cysteine and the conserved F or W are not part of the CDR3 here.

j_call v_call cdr3_aa
TRBJ2-1 TRBV6-5 ASSYRPTGTGGGGQF
TRBJ2-2 TRBV29-1 SATGWGGELF
TRBJ2-3 TRBV20-1 SGWGPTDTQY
TRBJ1-6 TRBV3-1 ASSETGEGPLH
TRBJ2-7 TRBV3-1 ASSHNPGQGAREQY
TRBJ1-3 TRBV18 ASSPPSGQTGNTIY
TRBJ1-1 TRBV2 ASRYTEAF
TRBJ2-3 TRBV7-3 ASSFRDGIDTQY
TRBJ2-2 TRBV6-5 ASSYSKDGANTGELF
TRBJ1-2 TRBV3-1 ASSQGYGGYT
TRBJ1-1 TRBV7-9 ASSRQGLAF
TRBJ1-3 TRBV7-2 ASSLAGGNTIY
TRBJ1-2 TRBV4-2 ASSRDRGLGYT
TRBJ1-3 TRBV6-5 ASSYTTGQNIHRY
TRBJ2-3 TRBV7-2 ASGTGGTDTQY
TRBJ2-6 TRBV12-5 ASGASGGANVLT
TRBJ2-3 TRBV18 ASSPMGGRADTQY
TRBJ2-7 TRBV11-2 ASSSLSPRTEQY
TRBJ2-2 TRBV7-2 ASSPSPQGAYTGELF
TRBJ1-2 TRBV7-2 ASSLDLYGYT
TRBJ2-1 TRBV29-1 SVEGPGYNEQF
TRBJ2-1 TRBV20-1 SARSRDRGKSYEQF
TRBJ2-1 TRBV6-5 ASSFRRSSYNEQF
TRBJ2-1 TRBV5-6 ASSFGGLDEQF